The clone carrying this T cell receptor (beta chain) was observed a few times. Its antigen is currently unknown. The donors, healthy Caucasians from Russia, were aged roughly 6 to 90. The data were obtained in a study of blood T cells in healthy people across ages. The germline gives CDR1 SGHDN, CDR2 FVKESK. The V segment lost 0 bases and the J segment 5 bases; nucleotides outside the gene matches: 11. The length of the CDR3 is 18 residues. With a J-beta primer mix and a sample-barcoded 5' primer, a second PCR ran roughly 7 to 11 cycles. Every individual sample yielded 2.5 million or more paired-end reads (each containing CDR3). Via MiXCR, TCRdb re-called the 5' RACE reads, giving one row per CDR3 protein. The repertoire holds about 1.6 million distinct CDR3 sequences, with about 35% as singletons. General study results and limits: Fewer expanded clones and more diversity marked long-lived versus aged donors.

The rearrangement links TRBV14 to TRBJ2-1; 9 nucleotides match TRBD2. Specimen: blood. The sequence was collected from a woman aged 25-40 years in good health. This CDR3 reads CASSQDLSPSGNHNEQFF. As DNA, the CDR3 is TGTGCCAGCAGCCAAGATCTTTCTCCTAGCGGGAACCACAATGAGCAGTTCTTC. Full variable domain (rest looked up from reference TRBV14 and TRBJ2-1): EAGVTQFPSHSVIEKGQTVTLRCDPISGHDNLYWYRRVMGKEIKFLLHFVKESKQDESGMPNNRFLAERTGGTYSTLKVQPAELEDSGVYFCASSQDLSPSGNHNEQFFGPGTRLTVL.